The TCR beta chain described here comes from a study of cytomegalovirus exposure and HLA in healthy donors. It was with 60 Vbeta and 13 Jbeta primers that the PCR ran. TCRdb's copy holds only in-frame clones and misses some; the assay was immunoSEQ multiplex PCR. The table lists roughly 120,000 clones, 65% to 90% of them singletons. Trimming left V 6 bases short and J 2 bases short, with 13 bases between. The CDR3 extends over 14 amino acids. Germline CDR1 reads MDHEN; CDR2 reads SYDVKM. This clonotype was obtained from a woman aged 25 to 39 in good health and CMV-seronegative. Sequencing was carried out using PBMCs. The chain links TRBV28 to TRBJ1-1, with D tentatively TRBD1 (6 bases). The CDR3 spells CASRGTPLNTEAFF. In DNA, the CDR3 is TGTGCCAGCAGAGGGACACCACTTAACACTGAAGCTTTCTTT.